Following are 21 T cell receptor beta chains from one sample sequenced in a study of blood T cell repertoires in COVID-19. Using immunoSEQ multiplex PCR, the repertoire was profiled, and TCRdb retains in-frame clones only, with some absent. This sample has 55,000 to 85,000 clones; over 75% occur once, and the top ten carry under 13%. Sequencing was carried out using peripheral blood. The source of these receptors is a woman in her late teens or twenties with acute or convalescent COVID-19.

CDR3 sequence: CASSEVVQKTYEQYF. CDR3 bases: TGTGCCAGCAGTGAAGTAGTACAGAAGACCTACGAGCAGTACTTC. The chain couples TRBV6-1 to TRBJ2-7; unclear D gene. CDR3 length: 15 amino acids. Looked up from germline, CDR1 is MNHNS and CDR2 is SASEGT. The V end lost 1 base, the J end lost 2 bases, and 12 bases lay between the germline ends.

The chain has TRBV2 and TRBJ1-2; 12 nucleotides agree with TRBD1. CDR1 is SNHLY, CDR2 FYNNEI, per germline. The V gene end was trimmed by 6 bases and the J gene end by 3 bases; junction bases not matched to a gene: 8. The CDR3 runs to 16 residues. CDR3 amino acids: CASRMGTGGADYGYTF. CDR3 sequence (DNA): TGTGCCAGCAGGATGGGGACAGGGGGCGCGGACTATGGCTACACCTTC.

The sample holds one count of this clone. This chain connects TRBV7-2 to TRBJ1-1, with D unresolved. V lost 5 bases and J lost 11, with 21 bases in between. Germline-derived CDR1 and CDR2 are SGHTA and FQGNSA. The CDR3 spans 14 residues. CDR3 residues: CASSQSRFAGSAFF. The CDR3 region has the DNA TGTGCCAGCAGCCAATCTCGGTTCGCGGGTTCGGCTTTCTTT. The full variable domain, with the rest looked up from reference TRBV7-2 and TRBJ1-1, is GAGVSQSPSNKVTEKGKDVELRCDPISGHTALYWYRQSLGQGLEFLIYFQGNSAPDKSGLPSDRFSAERTGGSVSTLTIQRTQQEDSAVYLCASSQSRFAGSAFFGQGTRLTVV.

This clone was seen a single time. CDR3 in amino acids: CASSTRTSGETQYF. CDR3 coding DNA: TGTGCCAGCAGCACTAGGACTAGCGGAGAGACCCAGTACTTC. The rearrangement links TRBV7-9 to TRBJ2-5; 10 bases line up with TRBD2. The germline gives CDR1 SEHNR, CDR2 FQNEAQ (reference sequence). With 5 bases clipped from V and 4 bases from J, the junction kept 4 bases outside the gene matches. The CDR3 spans 14 residues. The full variable domain, with the rest looked up from reference TRBV7-9 and TRBJ2-5, is DTGVSQNPRHKITKRGQNVTFRCDPISEHNRLYWYRQTLGQGPEFLTYFQNEAQLEKSRLLSDRFSAERPKGSFSTLEIQRTEQGDSAMYLCASSTRTSGETQYFGPGTRLLVL.

The chain links TRBV21-1 to TRBJ2-1; whether TRBD2, the table's D call, matches the DNA was not checked. TRBV21-1 is recorded as a pseudogene. The CDR3 contains 15 residues. In nucleotides, the CDR3 is TGTGCCAGCACCGAGGGCGGGACTAGGGGTGATGAGCAGTTCTTC. Residues: CASTEGGTRGDEQFF.

The chain is built from TRBV6-5 and TRBJ1-6; D gene unclear. With 0 bases removed from V and 10 bases from J, the gap between germline ends came to 10 bases. Germline V gene sequence: CDR1 MNHEY, CDR2 SVGAGI. The CDR3 is 14 residues long. The CDR3 protein is CASSYSSRHSPLHF. The CDR3, as DNA: TGTGCCAGCAGTTACTCGAGTCGTCACTCACCCCTCCACTTT.

The J gene is TRBJ2-7, the V gene TRBV15; 12 nucleotides line up with TRBD2. After removal of 3 bases from V and 1 base from J, the junction contained 7 bases not matched to a gene. The CDR3 spans 17 residues. CDR1 is LNHNV, CDR2 YYDKDF, per germline (reference sequence). The DNA of the CDR3 is TGTGCCACCAGCAGGGGGCCTGGACTAGCGGGGTCCTACGAGCAGTACTTC. This gives the protein CATSRGPGLAGSYEQYF.

The chain recombines TRBV6-5 with TRBJ1-5; 7 bases match TRBD1. Germline values: CDR1 MNHEY, CDR2 SVGAGI. V trimming: 10 bases; J trimming: 4 bases; junction bases outside the gene matches: 7. CDR3 size: 13 residues. In nucleotides, the CDR3 is TGTGCCACCCGTCAGGACAGGAATCAGCCCCAGCATTTT. Translating gives CATRQDRNQPQHF.

The V and J genes are TRBV5-6 and TRBJ1-1; D is possibly TRBD1 (5 bases). The germline V gene encodes CDR1 SGHDT and CDR2 YYEEEE. V shed 3 bases and J shed 7 bases, with 16 bases lying between them. This CDR3 spans 14 amino acids. CDR3 protein: CASSYGQGRGEAFF. Here the CDR3 DNA reads TGTGCCAGCAGCTACGGACAAGGAAGGGGTGAAGCTTTCTTT.

V usage is TRBV4-3 and J usage is TRBJ1-2; a weak D match, TRBD1 (5 bases). The V and J ends lost 3 bases and 3 bases respectively, with 14 bases between them. Looked up from germline, CDR1 is LGHNA and CDR2 is YSLEER. The CDR3 has 15 amino acids. CDR3 coding DNA: TGCGCCAGCAGCCAGTTTATTGGGGCAGACTATGGCTACACCTTC. It is translated as CASSQFIGADYGYTF.

V is TRBV11-2 and J is TRBJ2-7; 7 bases are shared with TRBD2. The germline CDR1 and CDR2 sequences are SGHAT and FQNNGV. Trimming cost V 5 bases and J 2 bases; bases outside gene matches: 9. The CDR3 spans 15 residues. The CDR3 sequence: CASSPGGGSPYEQYF. DNA for the CDR3: TGTGCCAGCAGCCCGGGGGGTGGGTCCCCCTACGAGCAGTACTTC.

This chain connects TRBV4-3 to TRBJ1-2; D may be TRBD1 (5 bases). Per germline, CDR1 LGHNA and CDR2 YSLEER. The V end was cut by 5 bases, the J end by 1 base, with 17 bases between. CDR3 length: 16 amino acids. The CDR3 nucleotides read TGCGCCAGCAGCAGGATGAGGCAGGGCCTTAACTATGGCTACACCTTC. Encoded protein: CASSRMRQGLNYGYTF.

The chain joins TRBV29-1 to TRBJ2-3; TRBD1 matches at 8 bases. With V trimmed by 3 bases and J by 6 bases, 20 bases remained unmatched. Germline V gene sequence: CDR1 SQVTM, CDR2 ANQGSEA. The CDR3 is 18 residues long. DNA of the CDR3: TGCAGCGTTGACCGCGGGATAACTCACAGGGGGAAGTCGGATACGCAGTATTTT. Its protein is CSVDRGITHRGKSDTQYF.

Notes on this clone: A read error may produce the germline difference seen at one junction end. Other DNA sequences in the same sample also yield this CDR3. This rearrangement joins TRBV19 to TRBJ2-5; 9 nucleotides align to TRBD1. Germline values: CDR1 LNHDA, CDR2 SQIVND (reference sequence). CDR3 length equals 16 residues. The CDR3, as DNA: TGTGCCAGCAGTATACGCCGCGGACAGGGGCAAGAGACCCAGTACTTC. Protein: CASSIRRGQGQETQYF.

There are a few counts of this clone. The gene calls are TRBV6-5 and TRBJ1-2; no clear D. CDR1 is MNHEY and CDR2 is SVGAGI in the germline V gene. The CDR3 is made up of 14 amino acids. V was trimmed by 6 bases and J by 0 bases, leaving 11 bases between them. The CDR3 region has the DNA TGTGCCAGCAGCTCGAGGGAGGCTAACTATGGCTACACCTTC. It codes for CASSSREANYGYTF.

V usage is TRBV15 and J usage is TRBJ2-3, with D perhaps matching TRBD1 (5 bases). The CDR3 sequence is 15 residues long. The V end was cut by 0 bases, the J end by 2 bases, with 9 bases between. Germline values: CDR1 LNHNV, CDR2 YYDKDF (reference sequence). CDR3 protein: CATSRDRADTDTQYF. CDR3 nucleotide sequence: TGTGCCACCAGCAGAGACAGGGCCGACACAGATACGCAGTATTTT.

This clone showed up just once. The V call is TRBV9, the J call TRBJ1-3; D remains ambiguous. Trimming stripped 1 base from V and 0 bases from J, with 8 bases between. This CDR3 is built from 15 residues. Germline CDR1 is SGDLS and CDR2 is YYNGEE. The CDR3 coding sequence is TGTGCCAGCAGCGTAAGGCCTAGCTCTGGAAACACCATATATTTT. It yields the protein CASSVRPSSGNTIYF. Variable domain in full (rest from reference TRBV9 and TRBJ1-3): DSGVTQTPKHLITATGQRVTLRCSPRSGDLSVYWYQQSLDQGLQFLIQYYNGEERAKGNILERFSAQQFPDLHSELNLSSLELGDSALYFCASSVRPSSGNTIYFGEGSWLTVV.

The genes are TRBV5-1 and TRBJ2-7, with 9 bases identical to TRBD1. V was pared by 0 bases and J by 4 bases, with 5 bases of the junction left unmatched. The CDR3 runs 15 residues. CDR1 and CDR2 from the germline V gene are SGHRS and YFSETQ. In DNA, the CDR3 is TGCGCCAGCAGCTTGGACAGGGGGCTTTTTTACGAGCAGTACTTC. This codes for CASSLDRGLFYEQYF.

The chain joins TRBV28 to TRBJ2-7, with 8 bases identical to TRBD1. This CDR3 contains 14 residues. Germline V CDR1 and CDR2: MDHEN, SYDVKM. V shed 8 bases, J shed 2 bases, and the junction held 8 bases outside the gene matches. This CDR3 reads CASLSDRVPYEQYF. The CDR3 nucleotides are TGTGCCAGCCTGTCGGACAGGGTACCCTACGAGCAGTACTTC.

The genes are TRBV4-1 and TRBJ2-6; 11 nucleotides line up with TRBD1. Germline values: CDR1 MGHRA, CDR2 YSYEKL. The ends lost 3 bases at V and 1 base at J; junction bases unmatched: 5. This CDR3 has 18 amino acids. The DNA of the CDR3 is TGCGCCAGCAGCCACGTGGGACAGGGGGTTTCTGGGGCCAACGTCCTGACTTTC. Translating it yields CASSHVGQGVSGANVLTF.

The chain uses TRBV25-1 and TRBJ1-4, with 7 bases lining up with TRBD1. Trimming cost V 4 bases and J 7 bases; bases outside gene matches: 6. The CDR3 runs to 14 residues. Germline V lookup: CDR1 MGHDK, CDR2 SYGVNS. CDR3 protein: CASSATGSGEKLFF. CDR3 DNA sequence: TGTGCCAGCAGTGCGACAGGGTCAGGTGAAAAACTGTTTTTT.